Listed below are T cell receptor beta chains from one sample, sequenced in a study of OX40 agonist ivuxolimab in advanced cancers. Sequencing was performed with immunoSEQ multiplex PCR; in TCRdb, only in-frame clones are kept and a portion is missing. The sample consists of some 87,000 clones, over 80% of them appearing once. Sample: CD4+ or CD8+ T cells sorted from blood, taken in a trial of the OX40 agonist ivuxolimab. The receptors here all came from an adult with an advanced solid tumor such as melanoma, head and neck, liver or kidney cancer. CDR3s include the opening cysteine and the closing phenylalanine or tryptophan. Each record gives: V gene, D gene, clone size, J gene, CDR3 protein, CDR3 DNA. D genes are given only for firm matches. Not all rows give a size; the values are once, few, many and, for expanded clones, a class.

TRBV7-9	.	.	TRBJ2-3	CASPMSGTPGPYTDTQYF	TGTGCCAGTCCTATGTCAGGGACCCCGGGACCTTACACAGATACGCAGTATTTT
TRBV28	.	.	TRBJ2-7	CASSFQNFGTVNYEQYF	TGTGCCAGCAGTTTCCAGAACTTCGGGACGGTAAACTACGAGCAGTACTTC
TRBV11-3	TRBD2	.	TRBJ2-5	CASSLGLAGRRQETQYF	TGTGCCAGCAGCTTAGGACTAGCGGGGCGCCGCCAAGAGACCCAGTACTTC
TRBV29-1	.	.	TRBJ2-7	CSVVPRGRSYEQYF	TGCAGCGTTGTGCCCAGGGGCCGCTCCTACGAGCAGTACTTC
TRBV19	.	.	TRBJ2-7	CASSAGAGGSYEQYF	TGTGCCAGTAGTGCGGGCGCAGGGGGGTCCTACGAGCAGTACTTC
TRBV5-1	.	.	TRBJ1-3	CASSLGWGSSGNTIYF	TGCGCCAGCAGCTTGGGATGGGGGAGCTCTGGAAACACCATATATTTT
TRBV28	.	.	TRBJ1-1	CASSGDKSFGTEAFF	TGTGCCAGCAGTGGGGACAAATCCTTCGGAACTGAAGCTTTCTTT
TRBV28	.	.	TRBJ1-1	CASSTPGEGAFF	TGTGCCAGCAGTACACCAGGGGAAGGAGCTTTCTTT
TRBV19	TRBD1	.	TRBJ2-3	CASTVTGEPDTQYF	TGTGCCAGTACGGTCACAGGGGAACCAGATACGCAGTATTTT
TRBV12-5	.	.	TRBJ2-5	CASRWGEETQYF	TGTGCTAGTAGGTGGGGAGAGGAGACCCAGTACTTC
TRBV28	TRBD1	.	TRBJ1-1	CASTSGGSAAFF	TGTGCCAGCACCTCAGGGGGATCGGCAGCTTTCTTT
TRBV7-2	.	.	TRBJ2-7	CASSLAPGRYEQYF	TGTGCCAGCAGCTTAGCGCCAGGGAGGTACGAGCAGTACTTC
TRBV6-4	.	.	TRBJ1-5	CASSAWEGEPQHF	TGTGCCAGCAGTGCTTGGGAAGGAGAGCCCCAGCATTTT
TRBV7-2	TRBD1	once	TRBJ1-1	CASSLVAGGETEAFF	TGTGCCAGCAGCTTAGTAGCAGGGGGTGAGACTGAAGCTTTCTTT
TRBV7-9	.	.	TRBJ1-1	CASSFQGGTEAFF	TGTGCCAGCAGCTTCCAGGGTGGCACTGAAGCTTTCTTT
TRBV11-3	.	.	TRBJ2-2	CASSYENTGELFF	TGTGCCAGCAGCTACGAAAACACCGGGGAGCTGTTTTTT
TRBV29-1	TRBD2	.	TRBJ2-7	CSARLAGGGLHEQYF	TGCAGCGCTCGACTAGCGGGAGGAGGACTCCACGAGCAGTACTTC
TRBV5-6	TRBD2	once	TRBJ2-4	CAGSWRAGDPLNIQYF	TGTGCCGGCAGCTGGCGAGCGGGAGACCCTTTAAACATTCAGTACTTC
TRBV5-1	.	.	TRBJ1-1	CASSPSGGNTEAFF	TGCGCCAGCAGCCCGTCCGGGGGGAACACTGAAGCTTTCTTT
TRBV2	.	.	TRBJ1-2	CASKEEVGYGYTF	TGTGCCAGCAAGGAAGAGGTTGGCTATGGCTACACCTTC
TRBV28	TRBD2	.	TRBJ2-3	CASTTSGTDTQYF	TGTGCCAGCACCACTAGCGGCACAGATACGCAGTATTTT
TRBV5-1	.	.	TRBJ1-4	CASSSGTGDEKLFF	TGCGCCAGCAGCTCCGGGACGGGGGATGAAAAACTGTTTTTT
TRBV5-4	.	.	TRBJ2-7	CASSLVGLGRSSYEQYF	TGTGCCAGCAGCTTGGTGGGTCTGGGACGAAGCTCCTACGAGCAGTACTTC
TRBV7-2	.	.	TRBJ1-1	CASSLSTGRERTEAFF	TGTGCCAGCAGCTTGAGTACAGGGAGGGAGAGGACTGAAGCTTTCTTT
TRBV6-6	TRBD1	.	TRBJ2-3	CASSYSGQGVADTQYF	TGTGCCAGCAGTTACAGCGGACAGGGAGTGGCAGATACGCAGTATTTT
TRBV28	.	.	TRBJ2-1	CASPRTGGGDEQFF	TGTGCCAGCCCAAGGACAGGAGGAGGGGATGAGCAGTTCTTC
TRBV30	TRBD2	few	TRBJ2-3	CAWSSTSGGALTDTQYF	TGTGCCTGGAGTTCTACTAGCGGGGGGGCCCTAACAGATACGCAGTATTTT
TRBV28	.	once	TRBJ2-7	CASRLSGGNEQYF	TGTGCCAGCAGACTCTCCGGGGGCAACGAGCAGTACTTC
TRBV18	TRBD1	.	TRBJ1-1	CASSPIQTGAVNTEAFF	TGTGCCAGCTCACCAATACAAACAGGGGCGGTGAACACTGAAGCTTTCTTT
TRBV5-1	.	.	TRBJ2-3	CASSFPISTDTQYF	TGCGCCAGCAGCTTCCCTATTAGCACAGATACGCAGTATTTT
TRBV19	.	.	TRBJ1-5	CASSMGNQPQHF	TGTGCCAGTAGTATGGGGAATCAGCCCCAGCATTTT
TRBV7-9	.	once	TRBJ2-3	CASTWGASTDTQYF	TGTGCCAGCACCTGGGGGGCTAGCACAGATACGCAGTATTTT
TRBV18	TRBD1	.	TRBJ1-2	CASSLGQNYGYTF	TGTGCCAGCTCGCTGGGACAGAACTATGGCTACACCTTC
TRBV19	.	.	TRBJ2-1	CASSIAVSEQFF	TGTGCCAGTAGTATAGCGGTGAGCGAGCAGTTCTTC
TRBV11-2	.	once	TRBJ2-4	CASSPAGGVAKNIQYF	TGTGCCAGCAGCCCCGCCGGAGGGGTAGCCAAAAACATTCAGTACTTC
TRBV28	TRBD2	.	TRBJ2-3	CASSFSGRDTQYF	TGTGCCAGCAGTTTTAGCGGGCGGGATACGCAGTATTTT
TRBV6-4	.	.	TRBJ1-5	CASKTVNQPQHF	TGTGCCAGCAAAACAGTGAATCAGCCCCAGCATTTT
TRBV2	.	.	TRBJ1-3	CASSGGAGNTIYF	TGTGCCAGCAGTGGCGGGGCCGGAAACACCATATATTTT
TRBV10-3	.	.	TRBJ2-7	CAISESFKGVEQYF	TGTGCCATCAGTGAGTCGTTTAAGGGGGTCGAGCAGTACTTC
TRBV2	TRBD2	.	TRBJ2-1	CASSPWGREAPGSLSSEFF	TGTGCCAGCAGTCCCTGGGGGCGGGAGGCTCCGGGTTCGTTAAGTTCGGAGTTCTTC
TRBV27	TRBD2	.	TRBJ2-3	CASSYGGPGLAGSTDTQYF	TGTGCCAGCAGTTACGGGGGTCCGGGACTAGCGGGGAGCACAGATACGCAGTATTTT
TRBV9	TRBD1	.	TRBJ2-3	CASSAGTGVSTDTQYF	TGTGCCAGCAGCGCGGGGACAGGGGTGAGCACAGATACGCAGTATTTT
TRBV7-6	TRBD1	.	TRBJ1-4	CASSPTGTAANEKLFF	TGTGCCAGCAGCCCCACTGGGACAGCGGCTAATGAAAAACTGTTTTTT
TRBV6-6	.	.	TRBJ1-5	CASGRHQPQHF	TGTGCCAGCGGTCGTCATCAGCCCCAGCATTTT
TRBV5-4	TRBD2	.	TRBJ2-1	CASSLGTSLNEQFF	TGTGCCAGCAGCTTGGGGACTAGCCTTAATGAGCAGTTCTTC